This is a list of T cell receptor beta chains from one sample in a study of CD8+ T cells in alopecia areata. Profiling relied on immunoSEQ multiplex PCR, and the TCRdb table lists in-frame clones only, not all of them. The data show about 140,000 clones, roughly 60% seen once. Sequences were obtained from CD4+ T cells sorted from blood. The receptors were sampled from a human donor in good health. Each CDR3 is given with its conserved first and last residue. A D gene is named only where the DNA matches it firmly. Clone sizes are given selectively: once, few, many, or a class where the clone is expanded.

v_call,clone_size,j_call,d_call,cdr3_aa,cdr3_nt
TRBV30,-,TRBJ2-3,-,CAWSGVAIKPQYF,TGTGCCTGGAGTGGGGTAGCGATTAAACCGCAGTATTTT
TRBV5-1,-,TRBJ2-5,-,CASSFGGETQYF,TGCGCCAGCAGCTTCGGTGGAGAGACCCAGTACTTC
TRBV29-1,few,TRBJ1-2,-,CSVELQPNGYTF,TGCAGCGTTGAACTGCAGCCCAATGGCTACACCTTC
TRBV30,-,TRBJ2-3,TRBD2,CAWSGGGNTQYF,TGTGCCTGGAGTGGCGGGGGGAATACGCAGTATTTT
TRBV29-1,-,TRBJ2-2,-,CSALDFLAGELFF,TGCAGCGCCTTGGACTTTCTCGCCGGGGAGCTGTTTTTT
TRBV30,-,TRBJ2-5,TRBD1,CAWSGATGGLETQYF,TGTGCCTGGAGTGGGGCGACAGGGGGCCTAGAGACCCAGTACTTC
TRBV5-1,once,TRBJ2-4,TRBD1,CASSLVPGQGAQYIQYF,TGCGCCAGCAGCTTGGTTCCGGGACAGGGGGCCCAATACATTCAGTACTTC
TRBV29-1,-,TRBJ2-5,-,CSGGRVGETQYF,TGCAGCGGGGGCAGGGTAGGAGAGACCCAGTACTTC
TRBV18,few,TRBJ2-1,-,CASSPRGLTKFEQFF,TGTGCCAGCTCACCACGAGGTCTAACCAAATTTGAACAGTTCTTC
TRBV2,-,TRBJ2-7,TRBD1,CASSGVRGSLEQYF,TGTGCCAGCAGTGGTGTCAGGGGGTCTCTCGAGCAGTACTTC
TRBV6-5,few,TRBJ2-5,TRBD1,CASGTGRAETQYF,TGTGCCAGCGGGACAGGAAGGGCTGAGACCCAGTACTTC
TRBV7-2,-,TRBJ2-1,-,CASSLQGYEQFF,TGTGCCAGCAGCTTACAGGGGTATGAGCAGTTCTTC
TRBV2,-,TRBJ2-3,-,CASSLRLRSTDTQYF,TGTGCCAGCAGTCTGAGGTTACGGAGCACAGATACGCAGTATTTT